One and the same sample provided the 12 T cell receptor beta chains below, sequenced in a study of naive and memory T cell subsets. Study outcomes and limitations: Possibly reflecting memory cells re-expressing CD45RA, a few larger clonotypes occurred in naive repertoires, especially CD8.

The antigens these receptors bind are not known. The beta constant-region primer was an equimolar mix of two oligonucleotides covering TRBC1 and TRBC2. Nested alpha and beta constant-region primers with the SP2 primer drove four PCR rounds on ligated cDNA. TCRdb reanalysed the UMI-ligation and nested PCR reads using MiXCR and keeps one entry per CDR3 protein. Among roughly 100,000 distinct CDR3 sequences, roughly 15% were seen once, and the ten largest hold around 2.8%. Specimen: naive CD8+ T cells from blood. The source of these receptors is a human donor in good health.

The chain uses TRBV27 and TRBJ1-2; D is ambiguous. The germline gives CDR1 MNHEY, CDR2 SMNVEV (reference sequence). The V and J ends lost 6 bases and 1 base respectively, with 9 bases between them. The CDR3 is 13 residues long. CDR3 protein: CASSLSINYGYTF. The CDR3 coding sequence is TGTGCCAGCAGCCTGTCGATTAACTATGGCTACACCTTC.

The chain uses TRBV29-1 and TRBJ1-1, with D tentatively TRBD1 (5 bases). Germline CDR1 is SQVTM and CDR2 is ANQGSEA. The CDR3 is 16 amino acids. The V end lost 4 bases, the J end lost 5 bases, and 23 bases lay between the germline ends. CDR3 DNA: TGCAGCGTTGGTGGGGGGGGAGACCAGGGAGGGACTGAAGCTTTCTTT. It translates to CSVGGGGDQGGTEAFF.

CDR3 sequence: CAISETQLAGGANTGELFF. The DNA for the CDR3 is TGTGCCATCAGTGAGACGCAACTAGCGGGGGGCGCGAACACCGGGGAGCTGTTTTTT. The gene calls are TRBV10-3 and TRBJ2-2; 12 bases map to TRBD2. Germline V gene lookup returns CDR1 ENHRY and CDR2 SYGVKD. The ends lost 2 bases at V and 0 bases at J; junction bases unmatched: 7. This CDR3 region has 19 residues.

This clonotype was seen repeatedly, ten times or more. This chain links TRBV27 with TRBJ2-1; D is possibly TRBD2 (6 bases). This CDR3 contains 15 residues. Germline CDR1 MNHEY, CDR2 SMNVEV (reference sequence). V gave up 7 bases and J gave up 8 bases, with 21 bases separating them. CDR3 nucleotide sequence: TGTGCCAGCAACGCGGGGCACATACTCGGGTATGAGCAGTTCTTC. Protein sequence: CASNAGHILGYEQFF.

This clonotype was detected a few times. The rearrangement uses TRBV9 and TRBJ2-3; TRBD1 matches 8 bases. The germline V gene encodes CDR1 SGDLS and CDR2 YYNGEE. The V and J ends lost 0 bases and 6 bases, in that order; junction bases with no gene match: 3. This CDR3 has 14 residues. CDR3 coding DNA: TGTGCCAGCAGCGTAGCAGGGGGCGGGGATACGCAGTATTTT. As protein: CASSVAGGGDTQYF.

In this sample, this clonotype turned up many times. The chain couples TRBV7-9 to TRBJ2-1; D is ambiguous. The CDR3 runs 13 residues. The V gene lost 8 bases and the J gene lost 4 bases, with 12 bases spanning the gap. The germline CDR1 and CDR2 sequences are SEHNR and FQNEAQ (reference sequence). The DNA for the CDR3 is TGTGCCAGCGAGAACGGCCAATACAATGAGCAGTTCTTC. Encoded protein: CASENGQYNEQFF.

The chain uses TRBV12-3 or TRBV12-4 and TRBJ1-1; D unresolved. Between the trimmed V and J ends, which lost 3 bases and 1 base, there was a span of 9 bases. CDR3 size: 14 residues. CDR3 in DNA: TGTGCCAGCAGTTTGGGCAGCGCGAACACTGAAGCTTTCTTT. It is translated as CASSLGSANTEAFF.

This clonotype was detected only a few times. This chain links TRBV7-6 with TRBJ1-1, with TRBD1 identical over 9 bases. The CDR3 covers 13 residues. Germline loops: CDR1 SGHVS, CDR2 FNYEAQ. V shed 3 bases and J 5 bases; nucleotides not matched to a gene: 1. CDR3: CASSFDRGTEAFF. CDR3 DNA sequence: TGTGCCAGCAGCTTCGACAGGGGGACTGAAGCTTTCTTT.

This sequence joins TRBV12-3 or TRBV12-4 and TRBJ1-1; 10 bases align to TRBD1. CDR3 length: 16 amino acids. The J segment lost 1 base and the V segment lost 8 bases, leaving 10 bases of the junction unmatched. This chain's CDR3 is CASSSWGTGANTEAFF. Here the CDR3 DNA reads TGTGCCAGCTCCAGTTGGGGGACAGGGGCGAACACTGAAGCTTTCTTT.

This CDR3 reads CASSQGGYEEQFF. The CDR3 bases are TGCGCCAGCAGCCAAGGGGGGTACGAGGAGCAGTTCTTC. The rearrangement joins TRBV4-3 to TRBJ2-1, with D tentatively TRBD1 or TRBD2 (5 bases each). V shed 1 base and J shed 10 bases, with 11 bases lying between them. CDR1 and CDR2 from the germline V gene are LGHNA and YSLEER. CDR3 length: 13 amino acids.

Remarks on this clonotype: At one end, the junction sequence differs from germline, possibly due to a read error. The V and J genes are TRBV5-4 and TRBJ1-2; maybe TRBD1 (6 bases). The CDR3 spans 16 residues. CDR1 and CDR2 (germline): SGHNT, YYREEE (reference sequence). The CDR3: CASSVFGTNGVSGCTF. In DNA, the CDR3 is TGTGCCAGCAGCGTCTTCGGGACAAATGGAGTATCTGGCTGCACCTTC.

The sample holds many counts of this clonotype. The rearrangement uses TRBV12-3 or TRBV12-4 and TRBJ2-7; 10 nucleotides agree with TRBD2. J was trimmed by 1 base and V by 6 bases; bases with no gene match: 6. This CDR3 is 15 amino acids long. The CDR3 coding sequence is TGTGCCAGCAGCTCAGCGGGAGGGGGGTCCTACGAGCAGTACTTC. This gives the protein CASSSAGGGSYEQYF.